A selection of T cell receptor beta chains follows, all from one sample in a study of human T cells and chemical hapten exposure. TCRdb analysed the RACE reads with MiXCR anew, one entry per CDR3 protein. Of 100,000 to 150,000 distinct CDR3 sequences listed, approximately 9% are singletons. The sequencing sample was made of whole blood. The receptors stem from a male donor in good health. Some clones in this sample may be carry-over from other donors' samples. The CDR3 runs from the conserved cysteine through the conserved F or W. The order of the fields is V gene, J gene, clone size, D gene, CDR3 protein, CDR3 DNA. The D gene is left open where the match is weak. A row's size may be missing; if present it is once, few, many or a size class.

v_gene: TRBV20-1
j_gene: TRBJ2-7
abundance: few
d_gene: TRBD2
CDR3aa: CSARKRELWEQYF
CDR3nt: TGCAGTGCTAGAAAGCGGGAGTTGTGGGAGCAGTACTTC

v_gene: TRBV2
j_gene: TRBJ1-4
abundance: NA
d_gene: TRBD1
CDR3aa: CASILGQGKTNEKLFF
CDR3nt: TGTGCCAGCATTCTAGGACAGGGGAAAACTAATGAAAAACTGTTTTTT

v_gene: TRBV27
j_gene: TRBJ2-1
abundance: NA
d_gene: TRBD1
CDR3aa: CASSFRDRGLSAGVSNEQFF
CDR3nt: TGTGCCAGCAGTTTCCGGGACAGGGGGCTCTCAGCGGGAGTTAGCAATGAGCAGTTCTTC

v_gene: TRBV20-1
j_gene: TRBJ1-1
abundance: few
d_gene: NA
CDR3aa: CSANLQKNTEAFF
CDR3nt: TGCAGTGCTAATTTACAGAAGAACACTGAAGCTTTCTTT

v_gene: TRBV20-1
j_gene: TRBJ2-1
abundance: few
d_gene: TRBD2
CDR3aa: CSARAGGRLYNEQFF
CDR3nt: TGCAGTGCTAGGGCGGGCGGGAGGCTCTACAATGAGCAGTTCTTC

v_gene: TRBV29-1
j_gene: TRBJ1-2
abundance: NA
d_gene: NA
CDR3aa: CSVEGSPADYGYTF
CDR3nt: TGCAGCGTTGAAGGCAGCCCCGCAGACTATGGCTACACCTTC

v_gene: TRBV7-3
j_gene: TRBJ1-1
abundance: NA
d_gene: TRBD1
CDR3aa: CASRRGTGDEAFF
CDR3nt: TGTGCCAGCAGGCGGGGGACAGGGGATGAAGCTTTCTTT

v_gene: TRBV5-4
j_gene: TRBJ2-4
abundance: few
d_gene: NA
CDR3aa: CASSLAWEENIQYF
CDR3nt: TGTGCCAGCAGCTTGGCCTGGGAAGAAAACATTCAGTACTTC

v_gene: TRBV4-3
j_gene: TRBJ2-2
abundance: NA
d_gene: TRBD1
CDR3aa: CASSRDRDHTGELFF
CDR3nt: TGCGCCAGCAGCCGAGACAGGGATCACACCGGGGAGCTGTTTTTT

v_gene: TRBV3-1
j_gene: TRBJ2-7
abundance: NA
d_gene: NA
CDR3aa: CASKNSPGEQYF
CDR3nt: TGTGCCAGCAAGAACAGTCCAGGGGAGCAGTACTTC

v_gene: TRBV14
j_gene: TRBJ2-7
abundance: many
d_gene: NA
CDR3aa: CASSQDWIEGVISYEQYF
CDR3nt: TGTGCCAGCAGCCAAGATTGGATAGAAGGGGTCATCTCCTACGAGCAGTACTTC

v_gene: TRBV5-6
j_gene: TRBJ2-6
abundance: many
d_gene: NA
CDR3aa: CAILGRDSGANVLTF
CDR3nt: TGTGCCATCCTAGGGCGAGACTCTGGGGCCAACGTCCTGACTTTC

v_gene: TRBV27
j_gene: TRBJ2-1
abundance: NA
d_gene: NA
CDR3aa: CASSPPWTEQFF
CDR3nt: TGTGCCAGCAGTCCCCCCTGGACTGAGCAGTTCTTC

v_gene: TRBV7-8
j_gene: TRBJ1-1
abundance: NA
d_gene: NA
CDR3aa: CASSLERQPNTEAFF
CDR3nt: TGTGCCAGCAGCTTAGAGAGACAGCCGAACACTGAAGCTTTCTTT

v_gene: TRBV18
j_gene: TRBJ1-4
abundance: few
d_gene: TRBD1
CDR3aa: CASSRDRRGNEKLFF
CDR3nt: TGTGCCAGCTCCCGGGACAGGAGGGGAAATGAAAAACTGTTTTTT

v_gene: TRBV13
j_gene: TRBJ1-1
abundance: NA
d_gene: TRBD1
CDR3aa: CASTSDRGTNTEAFF
CDR3nt: TGTGCCAGCACCTCAGACAGGGGCACGAACACTGAAGCTTTCTTT

v_gene: TRBV27
j_gene: TRBJ2-7
abundance: many
d_gene: TRBD2
CDR3aa: CASSPSGGSYEQYF
CDR3nt: TGTGCCAGCAGTCCATCGGGGGGCTCCTACGAGCAGTACTTC

v_gene: TRBV4-2
j_gene: TRBJ1-2
abundance: few
d_gene: NA
CDR3aa: CASSQERRRDNYGYTF
CDR3nt: TGTGCCAGCAGCCAAGAAAGGCGCCGCGATAACTATGGCTACACCTTC

v_gene: TRBV4-2
j_gene: TRBJ2-7
abundance: NA
d_gene: TRBD2
CDR3aa: CASSLRISGSRYEQYF
CDR3nt: TGTGCCAGCAGCCTACGTATTAGCGGGAGTAGGTACGAGCAGTACTTC

v_gene: TRBV12-3/TRBV12-4
j_gene: TRBJ1-1
abundance: NA
d_gene: NA
CDR3aa: CASSPRDFWTEAFF
CDR3nt: TGTGCCAGCAGTCCACGGGACTTTTGGACTGAAGCTTTCTTT

v_gene: TRBV29-1
j_gene: TRBJ2-1
abundance: many
d_gene: TRBD1
CDR3aa: CSVEEGDRASNEQFF
CDR3nt: TGCAGCGTGGAGGAGGGGGACAGGGCCAGCAATGAGCAGTTCTTC

v_gene: TRBV6-6
j_gene: TRBJ2-3
abundance: NA
d_gene: TRBD2
CDR3aa: CASSSRAGVADTQYF
CDR3nt: TGTGCCAGCAGCTCTCGAGCGGGAGTGGCTGATACGCAGTATTTT

v_gene: TRBV4-1
j_gene: TRBJ1-1
abundance: few
d_gene: NA
CDR3aa: CASSQDQSYTEAFF
CDR3nt: TGCGCCAGCAGCCAAGATCAGAGTTACACTGAAGCTTTCTTT

v_gene: TRBV7-2
j_gene: TRBJ2-2
abundance: few
d_gene: NA
CDR3aa: CASSLPAGATGELFF
CDR3nt: TGTGCCAGCAGCTTACCGGCAGGGGCCACCGGGGAGCTGTTTTTT

v_gene: TRBV15
j_gene: TRBJ2-2
abundance: few
d_gene: TRBD1
CDR3aa: CATSGVGRTGGFGELFF
CDR3nt: TGTGCCACCAGCGGTGTCGGTCGGACAGGGGGCTTCGGGGAGCTGTTTTTT

v_gene: TRBV5-5
j_gene: TRBJ1-1
abundance: few
d_gene: NA
CDR3aa: CASSLPPPGDGTEAFF
CDR3nt: TGTGCCAGCAGCTTACCTCCCCCAGGGGATGGGACTGAAGCTTTCTTT

v_gene: TRBV6-1
j_gene: TRBJ2-7
abundance: many
d_gene: TRBD1
CDR3aa: CASRAGTGGKDEQYF
CDR3nt: TGTGCCAGCAGGGCCGGGACAGGGGGCAAAGACGAGCAGTACTTC

v_gene: TRBV5-1
j_gene: TRBJ2-7
abundance: NA
d_gene: NA
CDR3aa: CASSKLDKTYEQYF
CDR3nt: TGCGCCAGCAGCAAGTTAGACAAGACCTACGAGCAGTACTTC

v_gene: TRBV7-2
j_gene: TRBJ2-7
abundance: few
d_gene: TRBD1
CDR3aa: CASSSQTGVEQYF
CDR3nt: TGTGCCAGCAGCTCCCAGACAGGGGTCGAGCAGTACTTC

v_gene: TRBV19
j_gene: TRBJ2-7
abundance: few
d_gene: TRBD1
CDR3aa: CASSPRDRASYEQYF
CDR3nt: TGTGCCAGTAGTCCCCGGGACAGGGCCTCCTACGAGCAGTACTTC